This T cell receptor (beta chain) was identified in a study of cytomegalovirus exposure and HLA in healthy donors. Across the study: A subsequent analysis reported that the 110 or so validation repertoires were produced on the same platform that had also been used for the roughly 700 first-cohort repertoires. Overall study results and limits: Researchers reported that a few CMV-associated chains were confirmed in vitro as CMV antigen-specific. The tendency of first-cohort TCR clusters to co-occur in the 90 to 150 validation repertoires was the finding of a later analysis. Associated with cytomegalovirus, according to the listing, were approximately 160 TCR beta chains.

The data were produced by immunoSEQ multiplex PCR, yet TCRdb's version contains in-frame clones alone and is incomplete. The sample records more than 95,000 clones, roughly nine tenths being singletons. Germline CDR1 reads SEHNR; CDR2 reads FQNEAQ (reference sequence). V was clipped by 4 bases and J by 7 bases; unmatched bases: 6. The CDR3 consists of 14 residues. The count of this clone is one. Antigen: not known. Sequencing was performed on PBMCs. This receptor was identified in a woman aged 18-29 years in good health and CMV-seronegative. The V call is TRBV7-9, the J call TRBJ2-1; 8 bases are a match to TRBD2. CDR3 sequence: CASSSRTGGNEQFF. In DNA, the CDR3 is TGTGCCAGCAGCTCCCGTACGGGGGGGAATGAGCAGTTCTTC. The full variable domain, in which reference TRBV7-9 and TRBJ2-1 provide the parts outside the CDR3, is DTGVSQNPRHKITKRGQNVTFRCDPISEHNRLYWYRQTLGQGPEFLTYFQNEAQLEKSRLLSDRFSAERPKGSFSTLEIQRTEQGDSAMYLCASSSRTGGNEQFFGPGTRLTVL.